The 4 T cell receptor beta chains presented below share a single source sample, sequenced in a study of molecular identifiers for immune sequencing clone quantification. TCRdb recomputed calls from the PCR reads with MiXCR, one row per CDR3 protein. This table has some 580,000 distinct CDR3 sequences, about 25% appearing once. Sequences were obtained from naive CD8+ T cells from blood, with Jurkat cell RNA spiked in. Described subset: FACS-sorted CD8+CD4-CCR7+CD45RA+ naive T cells. Receptor source: a human donor in good health. Some libraries in this study had Jurkat cell RNA spiked in.

The sample holds many counts of this clonotype. The chain carries TRBV7-9 and TRBJ2-7, with D possibly being TRBD1 (5 bases). CDR1 SEHNR and CDR2 FQNEAQ come from the germline V gene (reference sequence). The CDR3 covers 15 residues. With 6 bases removed from V and 5 bases from J, the gap between germline ends came to 20 bases. This CDR3 is CASSHDSLHPDEQYF. DNA of the CDR3: TGTGCCAGCAGTCACGACAGCCTCCACCCGGACGAGCAGTACTTC.

This chain joins TRBV4-1 and TRBJ2-7; the match to TRBD1 covers 9 bases. The CDR3 runs to 15 residues. The germline CDR1 and CDR2 sequences are MGHRA and YSYEKL. The J segment lost 4 bases and the V segment lost 3 bases, leaving 7 bases of the junction unmatched. CDR3 nucleotides: TGCGCCAGCAGCCAGGCGGGACAGGGAGGGTACGAGCAGTACTTC. This gives the protein CASSQAGQGGYEQYF.

This clonotype was detected a few times. This chain links TRBV20-1 with TRBJ2-3; a weak D match, TRBD2 (5 bases). The germline V gene has CDR1 DFQATT and CDR2 SNEGSKA (reference sequence). Trimming took off 0 bases at V and 6 bases at J, with 16 bases between the two ends. The CDR3 loop spans 15 amino acids. CDR3 coding DNA: TGCAGTGCTAGAGAAGTTGGCGGACTTTGGGATACGCAGTATTTT. Translating gives CSAREVGGLWDTQYF.

This clonotype has ten or more counts. This chain uses TRBV13 with TRBJ1-4; 10 nucleotides agree with TRBD1. There are 15 residues in the CDR3. With V trimmed by 5 bases and J by 6 bases, 6 bases remained unmatched. CDR1 is PRHDT, CDR2 FYEKMQ, per germline (reference sequence). Written as DNA, the CDR3 is TGTGCCAGCAGCAGGACAGGGGGTCATTATGAAAAACTGTTTTTT. Translation gives CASSRTGGHYEKLFF. Combining the CDR3 with reference TRBV13 and TRBJ1-4 gives the whole variable domain AAGVIQSPRHLIKEKRETATLKCYPIPRHDTVYWYQQGPGQDPQFLISFYEKMQSDKGSIPDRFSAQQFSDYHSELNMSSLELGDSALYFCASSRTGGHYEKLFFGSGTQLSVL.